The rows below give T cell receptor beta chains drawn from one sample of a study of blood T cell repertoires in COVID-19. Here immunoSEQ multiplex PCR was the method, and the copy in TCRdb shows in-frame clones only, minus some. The sample shows 120,000 or so clones, over 70% of them seen only once. The sample taken for sequencing was peripheral blood. These receptors originate from a man between 65 and 85 years old with acute or convalescent COVID-19. Each CDR3 is given with its conserved first and last residue. Fields, in order: CDR3 protein, J gene, V gene, clone size, CDR3 length. Clone sizes are given selectively: once, few, many, or a class where the clone is expanded.

cdr3_aa: CASSIVGGPTDTQYF
j_call: TRBJ2-3
v_call: TRBV19
clone_size: -
cdr3_length: 15

cdr3_aa: CASLPAGASTTGYNEQFF
j_call: TRBJ2-1
v_call: TRBV3-1/TRBV3-2
clone_size: -
cdr3_length: 18

cdr3_aa: CASSGPSGGTDTQYF
j_call: TRBJ2-3
v_call: TRBV2
clone_size: -
cdr3_length: 15

cdr3_aa: CASSPPQGEPTGELFF
j_call: TRBJ2-2
v_call: TRBV4-1
clone_size: -
cdr3_length: 16

cdr3_aa: CAISKRQGTYEQYF
j_call: TRBJ2-7
v_call: TRBV10-3
clone_size: -
cdr3_length: 14

cdr3_aa: CASTGLAGVDTQYF
j_call: TRBJ2-3
v_call: TRBV5-1
clone_size: -
cdr3_length: 14

cdr3_aa: CASSYSRARQGEGQETQYF
j_call: TRBJ2-5
v_call: TRBV6-2/TRBV6-3
clone_size: -
cdr3_length: 19

cdr3_aa: CASSPAGTGDLMNTEAFF
j_call: TRBJ1-1
v_call: TRBV5-1
clone_size: -
cdr3_length: 18

cdr3_aa: CASSSGQVATNEKLFF
j_call: TRBJ1-4
v_call: TRBV6-5
clone_size: -
cdr3_length: 16

cdr3_aa: CASNMGQGLNQPQHF
j_call: TRBJ1-5
v_call: TRBV19
clone_size: -
cdr3_length: 15

cdr3_aa: CASSLQGARGYTF
j_call: TRBJ1-2
v_call: TRBV7-3
clone_size: -
cdr3_length: 13

cdr3_aa: CASYQRGKETEAFF
j_call: TRBJ1-1
v_call: TRBV23-1
clone_size: -
cdr3_length: 14

cdr3_aa: CASQTSYNSPLHF
j_call: TRBJ1-6
v_call: TRBV19
clone_size: -
cdr3_length: 13

cdr3_aa: CASNRLAGASGANVLTF
j_call: TRBJ2-6
v_call: TRBV2
clone_size: -
cdr3_length: 17

cdr3_aa: CASSLGQGFHEQYF
j_call: TRBJ2-7
v_call: TRBV5-1
clone_size: -
cdr3_length: 14

cdr3_aa: CASSLTDRDEQYF
j_call: TRBJ2-7
v_call: TRBV5-6
clone_size: -
cdr3_length: 13

cdr3_aa: CASSHGTGRINEKLFF
j_call: TRBJ1-4
v_call: TRBV11-3
clone_size: -
cdr3_length: 16

cdr3_aa: CASSHKTGGAPGELFF
j_call: TRBJ2-2
v_call: TRBV9
clone_size: -
cdr3_length: 16

cdr3_aa: CASSSRLAGGYEQYF
j_call: TRBJ2-7
v_call: TRBV6-2/TRBV6-3
clone_size: -
cdr3_length: 15

cdr3_aa: CASSLARGFDTF
j_call: TRBJ1-2
v_call: TRBV5-6
clone_size: once
cdr3_length: 12

cdr3_aa: CATSRDKGRNQPQHF
j_call: TRBJ1-5
v_call: TRBV15
clone_size: -
cdr3_length: 15

cdr3_aa: CASSSAGMDYGYTF
j_call: TRBJ1-2
v_call: TRBV5-5
clone_size: -
cdr3_length: 14

cdr3_aa: CASSPTGTVGEAFF
j_call: TRBJ1-1
v_call: TRBV28
clone_size: -
cdr3_length: 14

cdr3_aa: CASSQRRDRGYGYTF
j_call: TRBJ1-2
v_call: TRBV7-2
clone_size: -
cdr3_length: 15

cdr3_aa: CASSLGTGSQPQHF
j_call: TRBJ1-5
v_call: TRBV5-1
clone_size: -
cdr3_length: 14

cdr3_aa: CASSGRGRDIQYF
j_call: TRBJ2-4
v_call: TRBV7-2
clone_size: -
cdr3_length: 13

cdr3_aa: CASSDTGAVLGYTF
j_call: TRBJ1-2
v_call: TRBV5-1
clone_size: -
cdr3_length: 14

cdr3_aa: CASSLDQYLNEQFF
j_call: TRBJ2-1
v_call: TRBV7-2
clone_size: -
cdr3_length: 14

cdr3_aa: CASSQGRQATIYGYTF
j_call: TRBJ1-2
v_call: TRBV4-3
clone_size: few
cdr3_length: 16

cdr3_aa: CASSKGASYGYTF
j_call: TRBJ1-2
v_call: TRBV27
clone_size: -
cdr3_length: 13

cdr3_aa: CASSTVGLTGELFF
j_call: TRBJ2-2
v_call: TRBV28
clone_size: -
cdr3_length: 14

cdr3_aa: CASSGTGAAGTAFF
j_call: TRBJ1-1
v_call: TRBV19
clone_size: -
cdr3_length: 14

cdr3_aa: CASRKQGRARDEQYF
j_call: TRBJ2-7
v_call: TRBV6-5
clone_size: -
cdr3_length: 15

cdr3_aa: CATGTGQTYEQYF
j_call: TRBJ2-7
v_call: TRBV15
clone_size: -
cdr3_length: 13

cdr3_aa: CASSGRDSQETQYF
j_call: TRBJ2-5
v_call: TRBV25-1
clone_size: few
cdr3_length: 14

cdr3_aa: CASRQMTVQETQYF
j_call: TRBJ2-5
v_call: TRBV7-2
clone_size: -
cdr3_length: 14

cdr3_aa: CASSLAQLGGDDYGYTF
j_call: TRBJ1-2
v_call: TRBV7-8
clone_size: -
cdr3_length: 17

cdr3_aa: CASSVKTEPFYGYTF
j_call: TRBJ1-2
v_call: TRBV2
clone_size: -
cdr3_length: 15

cdr3_aa: CASSYPPGQPNYGYTF
j_call: TRBJ1-2
v_call: TRBV6-2/TRBV6-3
clone_size: -
cdr3_length: 16

cdr3_aa: CASSLEAGGTYEQYF
j_call: TRBJ2-7
v_call: TRBV5-1
clone_size: -
cdr3_length: 15

cdr3_aa: CASSKLSGALGAFF
j_call: TRBJ1-1
v_call: TRBV6-5
clone_size: once
cdr3_length: 14

cdr3_aa: CASSSRGGGGGANEQFF
j_call: TRBJ2-1
v_call: TRBV7-2
clone_size: -
cdr3_length: 17

cdr3_aa: CASSSRGGRTNTEAFF
j_call: TRBJ1-1
v_call: TRBV2
clone_size: few
cdr3_length: 16

cdr3_aa: CASSSGTPYEQYF
j_call: TRBJ2-7
v_call: TRBV19
clone_size: -
cdr3_length: 13

cdr3_aa: CASSKSTAGGLVNEQFF
j_call: TRBJ2-1
v_call: TRBV5-1
clone_size: -
cdr3_length: 17

cdr3_aa: CASSQGTSLDEQYF
j_call: TRBJ2-7
v_call: TRBV3-1/TRBV3-2
clone_size: -
cdr3_length: 14

cdr3_aa: CASSLDHRSSDGYTF
j_call: TRBJ1-2
v_call: TRBV5-1
clone_size: -
cdr3_length: 15

cdr3_aa: CASSPGLGSPKGYF
j_call: TRBJ2-3
v_call: TRBV5-1
clone_size: -
cdr3_length: 14

cdr3_aa: CASSFHFLGAGNEQFF
j_call: TRBJ2-1
v_call: TRBV11-2
clone_size: -
cdr3_length: 16

cdr3_aa: CASSLVTGANTEAFF
j_call: TRBJ1-1
v_call: TRBV5-1
clone_size: -
cdr3_length: 15

cdr3_aa: CASSPRLRAVDEKLFF
j_call: TRBJ1-4
v_call: TRBV19
clone_size: -
cdr3_length: 16

cdr3_aa: CASSGGSGEKLFF
j_call: TRBJ1-4
v_call: TRBV5-1
clone_size: few
cdr3_length: 13

cdr3_aa: CASSQPPTGHYGYTF
j_call: TRBJ1-2
v_call: TRBV4-1
clone_size: few
cdr3_length: 15

cdr3_aa: CSVRKGVNEQFF
j_call: TRBJ2-1
v_call: TRBV29-1
clone_size: -
cdr3_length: 12

cdr3_aa: CASSAGNSYEQYF
j_call: TRBJ2-7
v_call: TRBV9
clone_size: once
cdr3_length: 13